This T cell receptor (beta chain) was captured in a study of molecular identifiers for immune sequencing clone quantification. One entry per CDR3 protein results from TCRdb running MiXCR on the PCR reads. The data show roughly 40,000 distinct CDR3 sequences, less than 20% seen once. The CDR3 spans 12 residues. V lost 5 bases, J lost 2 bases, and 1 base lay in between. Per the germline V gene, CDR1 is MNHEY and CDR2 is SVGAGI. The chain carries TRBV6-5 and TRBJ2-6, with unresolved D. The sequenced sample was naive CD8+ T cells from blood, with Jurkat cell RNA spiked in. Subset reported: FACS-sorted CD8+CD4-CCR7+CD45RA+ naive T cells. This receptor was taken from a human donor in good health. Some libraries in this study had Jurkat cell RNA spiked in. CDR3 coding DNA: TGTGCCAGCAGTCCTGGGGCCAACGTCCTGACTTTC. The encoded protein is CASSPGANVLTF.